The T cell receptor (beta chain) under discussion was sequenced for a study of blood T cell repertoires in COVID-19. In the study overall: Samples representing acute and convalescent COVID-19 were sourced from the United States, Italy and Spain. T cells, B-cell-depleted T cells, or PBMCs provided the cDNA or gDNA that served as material.

Authors' analysis steps: Estimation of nucleated cell counts was performed using reference gene primer amplification. Clones were read by immunoSEQ multiplex PCR, and TCRdb kept only the in-frame ones, dropping some. V and J calls and clone size are as listed in that table; D and trimming were resolved from the DNA. There are about 100,000 clones in the sample; about 80% occur only once, and around 4.4% lies in the top ten. With 5 bases removed from V and 5 bases from J, the gap between germline ends came to 6 bases. The germline CDR1 and CDR2 sequences are MRHNA and SNTAGT. CDR3 length equals 11 residues.

The gene calls are TRBV6-4 and TRBJ1-2, with a weak D call TRBD1 (5 bases). The sequencing sample was made of peripheral blood. The receptor comes from a man between 70 and 80 years old with acute or convalescent COVID-19. The DNA for the CDR3 is TGTGCCAGCAGTCAGGGATATGGCTACACCTTC. This encodes CASSQGYGYTF.